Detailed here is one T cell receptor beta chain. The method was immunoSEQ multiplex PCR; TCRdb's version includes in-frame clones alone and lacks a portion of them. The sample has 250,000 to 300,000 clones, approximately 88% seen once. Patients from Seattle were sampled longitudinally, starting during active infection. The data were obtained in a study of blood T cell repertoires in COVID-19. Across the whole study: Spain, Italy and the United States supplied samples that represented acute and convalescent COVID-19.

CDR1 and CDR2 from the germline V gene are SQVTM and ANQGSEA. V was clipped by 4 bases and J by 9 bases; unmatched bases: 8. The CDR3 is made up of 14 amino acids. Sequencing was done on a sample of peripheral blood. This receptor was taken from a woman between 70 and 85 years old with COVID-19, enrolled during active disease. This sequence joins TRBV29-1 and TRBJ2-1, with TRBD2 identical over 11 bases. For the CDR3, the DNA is TGCAGCGTTGGGTTTAGCGGGAGGGAGGGTGAGCAGTTCTTC. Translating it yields CSVGFSGREGEQFF.